This T cell receptor (beta chain) was documented in a study of T cell clonality in common variable immunodeficiency. Most patients and controls had Caucasian heritage. Donors gave 5 to 8 ml heparinized peripheral whole blood. In germline, CDR1 is DFQATT, CDR2 SNEGSKA (reference sequence). CDR3 length: 13 amino acids. This clone was counted at least ten times. The read ends 3 residues shy of where the CDR3 ends; the end is completed using the germline J gene. Control and CVID samples contributed equal amounts of genomic DNA. Libraries were prepared by immunoSEQ multiplex PCR; TCRdb keeps only in-frame clonotypes and omits some of them. This sample comprises roughly 40,000 clones, none seen once only.

The chain couples TRBV20-1 to TRBJ2-7, with TRBD1 identical over 7 bases. Sequencing was done on a sample of peripheral blood mononuclear cells. This receptor was identified in a person aged 18 to 70 in good health. CDR3 DNA, as far as it was read: TGCAGCCTGAGGACAGGAAGGGCCTACGAG. Translating gives CSLRTGRAYE. The full-length CDR3 reads as CSLRTGRAYEQYF.